The 20 T cell receptor beta chains given below trace back to one sample, sequenced in a study of OX40 agonist ivuxolimab in advanced cancers. Sequencing used immunoSEQ multiplex PCR; TCRdb keeps in-frame clones, though not all of them. The sample gives over 80,000 clones, approximately 87% of which show up once; approximately 0.85% is in the top ten. The sequencing used CD4+ or CD8+ T cells sorted from blood, collected in a trial of the OX40 agonist ivuxolimab. Receptors were obtained from an adult with an advanced solid tumor such as melanoma, head and neck, liver or kidney cancer.

The chain uses TRBV6-6 and TRBJ1-2; 7 nucleotides align to TRBD1. The CDR3 is 14 residues long. The germline V gene has CDR1 MNHNY and CDR2 SVGAGI (reference sequence). Unmatched junction bases numbered 5, after V lost 0 bases and J lost 7 bases. The CDR3 sequence is CASSYSDRAGGYTF. The CDR3 region has the DNA TGTGCCAGCAGTTACTCCGACAGGGCGGGTGGCTACACCTTC.

This clone was detected ten times or more. This chain links TRBV19 with TRBJ1-6; D perhaps matches TRBD1 (5 bases). The CDR3 has 20 amino acids. Germline V gene lookup returns CDR1 LNHDA and CDR2 SQIVND (reference sequence). The V and J ends lost 7 bases and 0 bases respectively, with 25 bases between them. The CDR3 reads CASTRREPGWGSSYNSPLHF. CDR3 coding DNA: TGTGCCAGTACCCGGCGTGAACCGGGGTGGGGGAGCTCCTATAATTCACCCCTCCACTTT.

The chain couples TRBV19 to TRBJ1-3; D uncertain. V lost 8 bases and J 0 bases, leaving 8 bases between the germline ends. Germline V CDR1 and CDR2: LNHDA, SQIVND (reference sequence). The CDR3 is 13 amino acids. The CDR3: CASFRSSGNTIYF. The CDR3 DNA sequence: TGTGCCAGTTTCAGGAGCTCTGGAAACACCATATATTTT.

This clone was recorded once. J is TRBJ2-6 and V is TRBV7-8; weak D call: TRBD2 (5 bases). V was clipped by 4 bases and J by 3 bases, with 10 bases between them. CDR3 size: 15 residues. The V gene's germline CDR1 is SGHVS and CDR2 FQNEAQ. CDR3 region: CASSSLAYGANVLTF. The CDR3 DNA reads TGTGCCAGCAGCTCATTAGCGTATGGGGCCAACGTCCTGACTTTC.

This clone has just one count. V usage is TRBV7-2 and J usage is TRBJ2-3, with D perhaps TRBD2 (6 bases). The V gene lost 9 bases and the J gene lost 14 bases, with 21 bases spanning the gap. Germline CDR1 and CDR2: SGHTA and FQGNSA. The CDR3 contains 12 residues. Here the CDR3 DNA reads TGTGCCAGTGGACGGGCGGGGAGCCGGTGGTATTTT. Translation gives CASGRAGSRWYF.

The chain employs TRBV7-2 and TRBJ1-1, with D tentatively TRBD1 (5 bases). This CDR3 comprises 13 residues. Between the trimmed V and J ends, which lost 9 bases and 4 bases, there was a span of 15 bases. Germline CDR1 reads SGHTA; CDR2 reads FQGNSA. CDR3 sequence reads: CASKLSRATEAFF. The CDR3 DNA sequence: TGTGCCAGTAAGCTGTCCAGGGCCACTGAAGCTTTCTTT.

The genes are TRBV7-6 and TRBJ1-4; possibly TRBD1 for D (6 bases). Germline V gene lookup returns CDR1 SGHVS and CDR2 FNYEAQ. The V end lost 8 bases, the J end lost 2 bases, and 15 bases lay between the germline ends. The CDR3 extends over 15 amino acids. CDR3 protein: CASRRGGNTNEKLFF. As DNA, the CDR3 is TGTGCCAGCCGAAGAGGGGGGAATACTAATGAAAAACTGTTTTTT.

About this clone: One junction end does not reproduce the germline sequence, and a read error may be involved. The chain couples TRBV7-2 to TRBJ2-1; the match to TRBD2 covers 8 bases. Germline CDR1 and CDR2: SGHTA and FQGNSA. The CDR3 has 13 amino acids. In nucleotides, the CDR3 is TGTGCCAGCAGCTTAGAGGTAGGGACTAGGCCTCTCTTC. Translation: CASSLEVGTRPLF.

This chain joins TRBV4-2 and TRBJ1-2; tentative D call: TRBD1 (6 bases). Germline V lookup: CDR1 LGHNA, CDR2 YNFKEQ. V was pared by 3 bases and J by 2 bases, with 16 bases between. This CDR3 has 16 amino acids. The CDR3, as DNA: TGTGCCAGCAGCCATGTAGGGGGGACGCGGAACTATGGCTACACCTTC. Translating gives CASSHVGGTRNYGYTF.

The chain recombines TRBV30 with TRBJ1-6; D may be TRBD1 (5 bases). Between the trimmed V and J ends, which lost 0 bases and 9 bases, there was a span of 12 bases. CDR3 length: 14 residues. From germline, CDR1 is GTSNPN and CDR2 SVGIG (reference sequence). For the CDR3, the DNA is TGTGCCTGGAGTGTACAAGGGGCTGGTTCACCCCTCCACTTT. Residues: CAWSVQGAGSPLHF.

The table lists this clone with a count of one. This sequence joins TRBV5-1 and TRBJ2-2, with D unresolved. Trimming removed 4 bases from V and 3 bases from J, with 13 bases in between. Germline CDR1 is SGHRS and CDR2 is YFSETQ. The CDR3 extends over 15 amino acids. CDR3 bases: TGCGCCAGCAGCGCCAGCTTGACGGACACCGGGGAGCTGTTTTTT. Encoded protein: CASSASLTDTGELFF. Filled out from reference TRBV5-1 and TRBJ2-2, the complete variable domain reads KAGVTQTPRYLIKTRGQQVTLSCSPISGHRSVSWYQQTPGQGLQFLFEYFSETQRNKGNFPGRFSGRQFSNSRSEMNVSTLELGDSALYLCASSASLTDTGELFFGEGSRLTVL.

V and J are TRBV7-6 and TRBJ2-3; D remains ambiguous. The CDR3 extends over 11 amino acids. V was clipped by 4 bases and J by 4 bases, with 3 bases between them. The germline gives CDR1 SGHVS, CDR2 FNYEAQ. CDR3: CASSYSDTQYF. The CDR3 region has the DNA TGTGCCAGCAGCTACTCAGATACGCAGTATTTT.

The J gene is TRBJ2-3, the V gene TRBV6-5; D gene unclear. V was trimmed by 7 bases and J by 0 bases, leaving 11 bases between them. The germline CDR1 and CDR2 sequences are MNHEY and SVGAGI. This CDR3 has 14 residues. The CDR3 loop reads CASTEGRSTDTQYF. The CDR3, as DNA: TGTGCCAGCACAGAAGGCAGGAGCACAGATACGCAGTATTTT.

The V call is TRBV6-6, the J call TRBJ1-6; D gene unclear. Trimming shortened V by 8 bases and J by 10 bases, and 15 bases separated the two germline ends. This CDR3 comprises 13 residues. Germline V lookup: CDR1 MNHNY, CDR2 SVGAGI (reference sequence). CDR3 coding DNA: TGTGCCAGCTTCTCAGGATTGTACTCACCCCTCCACTTT. This gives the protein CASFSGLYSPLHF.

A single count supports this clone. The chain links TRBV30 to TRBJ2-3, with D maybe TRBD2 (7 bases). Between the trimmed V and J ends, which lost 7 bases and 1 base, there was a span of 18 bases. The germline gives CDR1 GTSNPN, CDR2 SVGIG (reference sequence). CDR3 length: 15 residues. CDR3 residues: CASDPGGYGTDTQYF. Here the CDR3 DNA reads TGTGCCTCTGATCCGGGGGGCTATGGCACAGATACGCAGTATTTT.

V and J are TRBV6-6 and TRBJ1-5; D is unclear. The V end was cut by 2 bases, the J end by 1 base, with 9 bases between. The CDR3 covers 15 residues. Germline V gives CDR1 MNHNY, CDR2 SVGAGI (reference sequence). The DNA for the CDR3 is TGTGCCAGCAGTTACGTGCGCTGGAGCAATCAGCCCCAGCATTTT. As protein: CASSYVRWSNQPQHF.

This chain connects TRBV7-3 to TRBJ1-1; possibly TRBD1 for D (5 bases). The V gene's germline CDR1 is SGHTA and CDR2 FQGTGA. CDR3 length: 13 residues. V dropped 3 bases and J dropped 8 bases, with 13 bases sitting between them. The CDR3 DNA follows: TGTGCCAGCAGCTTGGACCGGGGGAGGGAAGCTTTCTTT. This codes for CASSLDRGREAFF.

The chain has TRBV7-3 and TRBJ2-3; D might be TRBD1 (6 bases). The CDR3 has 14 residues. The germline V gene has CDR1 SGHTA and CDR2 FQGTGA. V was cut by 2 bases and J by 5 bases, with 11 bases left in between. The CDR3 bases are TGTGCCAGCAGCTTAGGGGGCGCAGGAGATACGCAGTATTTT. Residues: CASSLGGAGDTQYF. The variable domain in full, completed from reference TRBV7-3 and TRBJ2-3, reads GAGVSQTPSNKVTEKGKYVELRCDPISGHTALYWYRQSLGQGPEFLIYFQGTGAADDSGLPNDRFFAVRPEGSVSTLKIQRTERGDSAVYLCASSLGGAGDTQYFGPGTRLTVL.

The count of this clone is one. The gene calls are TRBV14 and TRBJ2-5, with 11 bases fitting TRBD1. The CDR3 is 15 residues long. With V trimmed by 4 bases and J by 5 bases, 6 bases remained unmatched. Per the germline V gene, CDR1 is SGHDN and CDR2 is FVKESK. The chain's CDR3 is CASSRRTGGAETQYF. DNA for the CDR3: TGTGCCAGCAGCCGGAGGACAGGGGGCGCCGAGACCCAGTACTTC. Complete variable domain (other parts from reference TRBV14 and TRBJ2-5): EAGVTQFPSHSVIEKGQTVTLRCDPISGHDNLYWYRRVMGKEIKFLLHFVKESKQDESGMPNNRFLAERTGGTYSTLKVQPAELEDSGVYFCASSRRTGGAETQYFGPGTRLLVL.

The CDR3 loop reads CASSPQGSYTEAFF. The CDR3 DNA sequence: TGTGCCAGCTCACCCCAGGGGTCCTACACTGAAGCTTTCTTT. V gene TRBV18 combines with J gene TRBJ1-1; perhaps TRBD1 as D (6 bases). Germline values: CDR1 KGHSH, CDR2 LQKENI. Trimming left V 3 bases short and J 3 bases short, with 11 bases between. This CDR3 is 14 amino acids long. The whole variable domain, filled in from reference TRBV18 and TRBJ1-1, reads NAGVMQNPRHLVRRRGQEARLRCSPMKGHSHVYWYRQLPEEGLKFMVYLQKENIIDESGMPKERFSAEFPKEGPSILRIQQVVRGDSAAYFCASSPQGSYTEAFFGQGTRLTVV.